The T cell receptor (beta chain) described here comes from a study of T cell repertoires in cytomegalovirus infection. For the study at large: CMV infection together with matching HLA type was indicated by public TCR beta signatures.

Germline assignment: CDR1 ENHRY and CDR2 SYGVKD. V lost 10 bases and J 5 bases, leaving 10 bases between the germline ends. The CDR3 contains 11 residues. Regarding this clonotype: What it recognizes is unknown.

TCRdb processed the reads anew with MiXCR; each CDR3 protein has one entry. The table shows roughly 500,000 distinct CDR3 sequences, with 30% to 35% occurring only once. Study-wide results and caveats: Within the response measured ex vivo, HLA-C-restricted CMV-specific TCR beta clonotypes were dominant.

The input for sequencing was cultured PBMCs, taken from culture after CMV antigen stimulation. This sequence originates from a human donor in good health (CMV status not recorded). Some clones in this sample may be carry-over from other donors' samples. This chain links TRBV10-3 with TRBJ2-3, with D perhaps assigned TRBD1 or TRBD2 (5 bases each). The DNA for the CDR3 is TGTGCCACAACTAGGGGAGATACGCAGTATTTT. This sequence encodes CATTRGDTQYF.